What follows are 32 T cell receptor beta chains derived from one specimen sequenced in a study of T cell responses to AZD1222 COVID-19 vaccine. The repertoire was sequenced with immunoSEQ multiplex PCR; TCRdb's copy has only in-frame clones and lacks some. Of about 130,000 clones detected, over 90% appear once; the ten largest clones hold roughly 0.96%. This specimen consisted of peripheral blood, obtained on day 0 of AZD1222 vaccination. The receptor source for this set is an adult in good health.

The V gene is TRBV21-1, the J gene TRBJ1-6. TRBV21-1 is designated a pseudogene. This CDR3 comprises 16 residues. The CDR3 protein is CASSKGKGFYNSPLHF. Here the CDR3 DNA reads TGTGCCAGCAGCAAAGGAAAAGGATTCTATAATTCACCCCTCCACTTT.

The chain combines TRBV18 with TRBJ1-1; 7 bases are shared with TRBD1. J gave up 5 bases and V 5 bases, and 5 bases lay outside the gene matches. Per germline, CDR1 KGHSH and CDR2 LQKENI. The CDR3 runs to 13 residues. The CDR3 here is CASSSNRGTEAFF. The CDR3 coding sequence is TGTGCCAGCTCATCAAACAGGGGAACTGAAGCTTTCTTT.

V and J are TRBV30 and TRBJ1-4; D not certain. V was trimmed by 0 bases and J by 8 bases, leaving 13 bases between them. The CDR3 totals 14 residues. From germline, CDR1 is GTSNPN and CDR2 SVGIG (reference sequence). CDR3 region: CAWSVRVRREKLFF. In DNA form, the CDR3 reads TGTGCCTGGAGTGTACGGGTGAGGAGGGAAAAACTGTTTTTT. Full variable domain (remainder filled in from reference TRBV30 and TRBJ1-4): SQTIHQWPATLVQPVGSPLSLECTVEGTSNPNLYWYRQAAGRGLQLLFYSVGIGQISSEVPQNLSASRPQDRQFILSSKKLLLSDSGFYLCAWSVRVRREKLFFGSGTQLSVL.

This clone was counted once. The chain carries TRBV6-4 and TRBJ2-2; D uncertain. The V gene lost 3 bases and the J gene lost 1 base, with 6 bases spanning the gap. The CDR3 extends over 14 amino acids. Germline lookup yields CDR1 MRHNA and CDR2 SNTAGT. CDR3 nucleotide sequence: TGTGCCAGCAGTGAACAAGAGAACACCGGGGAGCTGTTTTTT. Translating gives CASSEQENTGELFF.

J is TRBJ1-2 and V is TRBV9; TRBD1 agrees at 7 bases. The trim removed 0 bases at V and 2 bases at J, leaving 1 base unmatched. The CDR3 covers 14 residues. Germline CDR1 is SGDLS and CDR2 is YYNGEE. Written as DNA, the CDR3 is TGTGCCAGCAGCGTAGCAGGGGGAAACTATGGCTACACCTTC. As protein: CASSVAGGNYGYTF.

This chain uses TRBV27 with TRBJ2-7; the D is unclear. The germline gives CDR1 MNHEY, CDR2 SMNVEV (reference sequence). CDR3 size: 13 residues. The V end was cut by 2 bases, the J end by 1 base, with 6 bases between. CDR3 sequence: CASSLTESYEQYF. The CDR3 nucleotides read TGTGCCAGCAGTTTAACAGAGTCCTACGAGCAGTACTTC.

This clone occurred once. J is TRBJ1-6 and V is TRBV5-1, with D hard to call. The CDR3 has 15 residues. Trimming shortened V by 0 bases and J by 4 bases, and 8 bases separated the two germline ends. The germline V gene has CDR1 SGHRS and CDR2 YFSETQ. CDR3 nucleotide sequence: TGCGCCAGCAGCTTGGAATCGCGGTATAATTCACCCCTCCACTTT. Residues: CASSLESRYNSPLHF.

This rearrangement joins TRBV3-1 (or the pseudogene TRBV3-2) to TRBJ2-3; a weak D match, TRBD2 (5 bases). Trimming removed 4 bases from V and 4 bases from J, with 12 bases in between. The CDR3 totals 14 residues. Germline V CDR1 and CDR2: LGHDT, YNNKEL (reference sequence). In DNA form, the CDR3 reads TGTGCCAGCAGCCCAGAATCAGCGGCAGATACGCAGTATTTT. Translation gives CASSPESAADTQYF.

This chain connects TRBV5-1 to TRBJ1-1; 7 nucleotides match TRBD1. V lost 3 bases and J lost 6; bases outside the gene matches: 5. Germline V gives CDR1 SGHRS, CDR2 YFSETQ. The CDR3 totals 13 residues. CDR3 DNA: TGCGCCAGCAGCTCAAAAGGGGGCCCTGAAGCTTTCTTT. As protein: CASSSKGGPEAFF. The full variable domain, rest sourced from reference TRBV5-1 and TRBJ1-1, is KAGVTQTPRYLIKTRGQQVTLSCSPISGHRSVSWYQQTPGQGLQFLFEYFSETQRNKGNFPGRFSGRQFSNSRSEMNVSTLELGDSALYLCASSSKGGPEAFFGQGTRLTVV.

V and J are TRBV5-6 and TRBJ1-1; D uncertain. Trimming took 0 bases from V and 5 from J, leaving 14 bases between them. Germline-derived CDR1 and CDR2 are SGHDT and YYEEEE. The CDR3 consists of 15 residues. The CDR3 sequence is CASSLGYGVGTEAFF. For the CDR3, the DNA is TGTGCCAGCAGCTTGGGTTACGGGGTAGGGACTGAAGCTTTCTTT.

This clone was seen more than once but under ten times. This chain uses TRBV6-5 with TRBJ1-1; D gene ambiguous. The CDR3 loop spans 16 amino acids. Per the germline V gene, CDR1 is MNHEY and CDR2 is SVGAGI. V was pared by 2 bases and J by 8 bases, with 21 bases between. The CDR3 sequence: CASSYDEERFSWEAFF. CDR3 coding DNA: TGTGCCAGCAGTTACGACGAGGAGAGATTTAGTTGGGAAGCTTTCTTT.

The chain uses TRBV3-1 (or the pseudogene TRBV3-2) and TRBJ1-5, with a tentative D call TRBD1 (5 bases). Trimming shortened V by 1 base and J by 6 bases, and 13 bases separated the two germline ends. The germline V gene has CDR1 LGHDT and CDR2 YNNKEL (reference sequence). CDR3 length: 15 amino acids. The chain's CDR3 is CASSQGGRGGQPQHF. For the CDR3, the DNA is TGTGCCAGCAGCCAAGGGGGCCGCGGGGGTCAGCCCCAGCATTTT.

CDR3 coding DNA: TGCAGCGTTGACAGGGGAGTAGGAGAGACCCAGTACTTC. It codes for CSVDRGVGETQYF. The chain has TRBV29-1 and TRBJ2-5; D is possibly TRBD1 (6 bases). Deletions cut 3 bases from V and 4 bases from J, with 12 bases between. CDR3 size: 13 residues. The germline V gene encodes CDR1 SQVTM and CDR2 ANQGSEA.

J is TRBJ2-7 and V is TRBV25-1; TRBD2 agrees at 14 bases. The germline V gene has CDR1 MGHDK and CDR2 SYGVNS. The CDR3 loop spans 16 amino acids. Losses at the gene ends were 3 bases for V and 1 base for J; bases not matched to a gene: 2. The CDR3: CASSDRLAGGSYEQYF. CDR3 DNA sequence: TGTGCCAGCAGTGATCGACTAGCGGGGGGGTCCTACGAGCAGTACTTC.

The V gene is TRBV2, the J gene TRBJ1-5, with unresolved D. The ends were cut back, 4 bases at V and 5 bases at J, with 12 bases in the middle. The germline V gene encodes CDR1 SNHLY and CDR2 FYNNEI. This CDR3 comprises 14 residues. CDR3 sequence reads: CASSGPGTDQPQHF. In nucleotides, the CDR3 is TGTGCCAGCAGTGGGCCGGGAACAGATCAGCCCCAGCATTTT.

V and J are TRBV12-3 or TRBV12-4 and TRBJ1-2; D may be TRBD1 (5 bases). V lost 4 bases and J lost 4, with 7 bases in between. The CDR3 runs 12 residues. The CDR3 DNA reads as TGTGCCAGCAGTTACAGGTCCTATGGCTACACCTTC. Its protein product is CASSYRSYGYTF.

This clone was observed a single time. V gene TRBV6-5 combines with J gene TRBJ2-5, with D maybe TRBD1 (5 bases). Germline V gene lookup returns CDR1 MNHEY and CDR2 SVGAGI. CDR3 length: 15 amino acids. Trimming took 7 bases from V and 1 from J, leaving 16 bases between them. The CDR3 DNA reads TGTGCCAGCACCCCTCTTCCAGGGCCCCAAGAGACCCAGTACTTC. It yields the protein CASTPLPGPQETQYF.

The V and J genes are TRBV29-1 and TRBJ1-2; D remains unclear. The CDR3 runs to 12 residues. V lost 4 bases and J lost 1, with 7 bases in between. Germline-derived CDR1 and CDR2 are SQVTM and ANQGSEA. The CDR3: CSVGAINYGYTF. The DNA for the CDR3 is TGCAGCGTTGGGGCAATTAACTATGGCTACACCTTC. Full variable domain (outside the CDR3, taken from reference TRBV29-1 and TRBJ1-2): SAVISQKPSRDICQRGTSLTIQCQVDSQVTMMFWYRQQPGQSLTLIATANQGSEATYESGFVIDKFPISRPNLTFSTLTVSNMSPEDSSIYLCSVGAINYGYTFGSGTRLTVV.

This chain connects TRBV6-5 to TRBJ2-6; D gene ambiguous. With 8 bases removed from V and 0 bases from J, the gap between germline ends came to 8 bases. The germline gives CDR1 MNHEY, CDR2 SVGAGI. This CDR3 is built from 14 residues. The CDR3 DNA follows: TGTGCCAGCGGCAATCCCTCTGGGGCCAACGTCCTGACTTTC. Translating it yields CASGNPSGANVLTF.

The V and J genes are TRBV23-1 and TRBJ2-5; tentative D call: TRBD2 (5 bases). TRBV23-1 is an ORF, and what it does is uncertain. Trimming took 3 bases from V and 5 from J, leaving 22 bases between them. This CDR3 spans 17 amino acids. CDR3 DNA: TGCGCCAGCAGTCATCCCGGGGTGGAAGGTAGTGATGAGACCCAGTACTTC. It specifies CASSHPGVEGSDETQYF.

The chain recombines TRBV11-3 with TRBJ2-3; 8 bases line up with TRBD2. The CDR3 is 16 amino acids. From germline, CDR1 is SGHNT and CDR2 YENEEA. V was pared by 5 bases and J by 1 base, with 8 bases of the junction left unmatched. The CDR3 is CASSPLGGAGTDTQYF. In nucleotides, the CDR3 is TGTGCCAGCAGCCCCCTCGGGGGGGCGGGCACAGATACGCAGTATTTT. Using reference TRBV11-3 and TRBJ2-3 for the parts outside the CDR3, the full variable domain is EAGVVQSPRYKIIEKKQPVAFWCNPISGHNTLYWYLQNLGQGPELLIRYENEEAVDDSQLPKDRFSAERLKGVDSTLKIQPAELGDSAVYLCASSPLGGAGTDTQYFGPGTRLTVL.

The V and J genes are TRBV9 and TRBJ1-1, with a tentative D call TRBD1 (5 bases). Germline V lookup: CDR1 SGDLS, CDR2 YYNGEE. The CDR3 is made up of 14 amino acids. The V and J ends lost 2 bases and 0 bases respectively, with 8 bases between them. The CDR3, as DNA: TGTGCCAGCAGCGTGCAACAGGTGAACACTGAAGCTTTCTTT. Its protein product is CASSVQQVNTEAFF.

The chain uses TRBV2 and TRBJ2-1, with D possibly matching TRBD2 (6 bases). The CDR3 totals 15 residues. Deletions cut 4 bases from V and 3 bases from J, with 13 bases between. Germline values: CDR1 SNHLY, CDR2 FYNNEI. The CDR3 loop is CASSGGPAGYNEQFF. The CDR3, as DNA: TGTGCCAGCAGTGGGGGCCCAGCGGGCTACAATGAGCAGTTCTTC.

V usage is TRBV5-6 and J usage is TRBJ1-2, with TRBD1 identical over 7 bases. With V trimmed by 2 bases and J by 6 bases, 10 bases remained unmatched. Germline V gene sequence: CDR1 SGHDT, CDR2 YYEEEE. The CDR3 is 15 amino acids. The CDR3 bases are TGTGCCAGCAGCTTCGGCAGGGGGTGGCATGATGGCTACACCTTC. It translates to CASSFGRGWHDGYTF.

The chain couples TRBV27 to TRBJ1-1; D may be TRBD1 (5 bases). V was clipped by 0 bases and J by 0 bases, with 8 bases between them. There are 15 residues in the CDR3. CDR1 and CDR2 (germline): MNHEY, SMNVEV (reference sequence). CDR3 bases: TGTGCCAGCAGTTTATCGGGGCAGATGAACACTGAAGCTTTCTTT. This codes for CASSLSGQMNTEAFF.

CDR3 nucleotides: TGCGCCAGCAGCCGGACGGGAGTCCTCAATCAGCCCCAGCATTTT. Translated: CASSRTGVLNQPQHF. The rearrangement uses TRBV4-1 and TRBJ1-5; no reliable D call. The germline gives CDR1 MGHRA, CDR2 YSYEKL. This CDR3 region has 15 residues. Trimming took 4 bases from V and 3 from J, leaving 13 bases between them.

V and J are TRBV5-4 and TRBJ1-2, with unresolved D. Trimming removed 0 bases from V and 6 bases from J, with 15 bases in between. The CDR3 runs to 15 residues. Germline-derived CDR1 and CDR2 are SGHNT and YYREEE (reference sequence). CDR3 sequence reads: CASSLDGRNGNGYTF. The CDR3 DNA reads TGTGCCAGCAGCTTGGATGGGCGGAACGGCAATGGCTACACCTTC. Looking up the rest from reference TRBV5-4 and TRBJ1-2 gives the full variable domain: ETGVTQSPTHLIKTRGQQVTLRCSSQSGHNTVSWYQQALGQGPQFIFQYYREEENGRGNFPPRFSGLQFPNYSSELNVNALELDDSALYLCASSLDGRNGNGYTFGSGTRLTVV.

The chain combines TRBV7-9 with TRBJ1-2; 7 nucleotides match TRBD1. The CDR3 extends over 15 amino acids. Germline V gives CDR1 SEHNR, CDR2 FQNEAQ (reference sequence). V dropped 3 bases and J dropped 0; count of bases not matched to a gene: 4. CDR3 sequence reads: CASSFGDRANYGYTF. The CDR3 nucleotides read TGTGCCAGCAGCTTCGGGGACAGAGCTAACTATGGCTACACCTTC.

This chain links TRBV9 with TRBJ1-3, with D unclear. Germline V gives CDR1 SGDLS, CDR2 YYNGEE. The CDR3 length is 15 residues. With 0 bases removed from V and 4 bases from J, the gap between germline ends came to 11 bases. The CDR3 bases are TGTGCCAGCAGCGTAGGCCCCCCCGCCGGAAACACCATATATTTT. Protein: CASSVGPPAGNTIYF.

The CDR3 DNA sequence: TGTGCCAGTTCAGGGGGTTACGCTGAAGCTTTCTTT. It codes for CASSGGYAEAFF. The V and J genes are TRBV12-3 or TRBV12-4 and TRBJ1-1; TRBD1 matches at 7 bases. V gave up 9 bases and J gave up 6 bases; unmatched junction bases: 7. The CDR3 totals 12 residues.

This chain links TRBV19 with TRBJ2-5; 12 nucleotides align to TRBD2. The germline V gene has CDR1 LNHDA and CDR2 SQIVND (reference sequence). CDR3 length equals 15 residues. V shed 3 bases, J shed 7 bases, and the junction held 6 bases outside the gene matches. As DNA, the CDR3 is TGTGCCAGTAGTATCTTACTAGCGGGGGGAGGGACCCAGTACTTC. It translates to CASSILLAGGGTQYF.

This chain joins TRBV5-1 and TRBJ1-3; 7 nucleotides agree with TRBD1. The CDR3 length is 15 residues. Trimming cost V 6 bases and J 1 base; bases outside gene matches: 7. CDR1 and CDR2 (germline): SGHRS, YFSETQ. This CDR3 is CASTLGQTSGNTIYF. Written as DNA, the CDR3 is TGCGCCAGCACCCTGGGACAGACATCTGGAAACACCATATATTTT.